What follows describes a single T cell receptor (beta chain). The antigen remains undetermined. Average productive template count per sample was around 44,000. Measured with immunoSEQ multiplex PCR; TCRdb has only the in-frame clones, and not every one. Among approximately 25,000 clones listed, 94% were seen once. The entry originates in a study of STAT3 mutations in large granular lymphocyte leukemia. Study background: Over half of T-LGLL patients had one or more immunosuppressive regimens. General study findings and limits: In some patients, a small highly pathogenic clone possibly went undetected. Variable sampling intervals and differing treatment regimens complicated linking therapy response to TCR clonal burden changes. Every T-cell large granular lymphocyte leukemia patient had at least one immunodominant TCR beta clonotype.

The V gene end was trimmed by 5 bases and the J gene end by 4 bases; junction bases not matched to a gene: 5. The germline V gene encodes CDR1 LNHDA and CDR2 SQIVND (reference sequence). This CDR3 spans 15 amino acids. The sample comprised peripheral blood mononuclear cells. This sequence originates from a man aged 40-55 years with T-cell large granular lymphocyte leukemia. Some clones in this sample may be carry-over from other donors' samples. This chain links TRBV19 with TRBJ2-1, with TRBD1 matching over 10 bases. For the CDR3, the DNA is TGTGCCAGTAGTTCAGGACAGGGGGGTTACAATGAGCAGTTCTTC. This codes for CASSSGQGGYNEQFF. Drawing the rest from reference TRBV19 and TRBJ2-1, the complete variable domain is DGGITQSPKYLFRKEGQNVTLSCEQNLNHDAMYWYRQDPGQGLRLIYYSQIVNDFQKGDIAEGYSVSREKKESFPLTVTSAQKNPTAFYLCASSSGQGGYNEQFFGPGTRLTVL.